Below are 8 T cell receptor beta chains sequenced from a single sample in a study of early T cells in non-severe SARS-CoV-2 infection. TCRdb re-called the 5' RACE reads with MiXCR, one entry per CDR3 protein. The repertoire holds roughly 60,000 distinct CDR3 sequences, with about 12% as singletons. Sequences were obtained from whole blood. The origin of the receptors is an adult who was a healthcare worker with PCR-confirmed SARS-CoV-2 infection or an uninfected control (not recorded which).

The chain has TRBV7-8 and TRBJ2-3, with 9 bases that match TRBD2. CDR1 is SGHVS, CDR2 FQNEAQ, per germline. The V and J ends lost 10 bases and 5 bases, in that order; junction bases with no gene match: 10. This CDR3 comprises 14 residues. CDR3 bases: TGTGCCACCCGACTAGCGGAGTGGGTAGATACGCAGTATTTT. Translated, it gives CATRLAEWVDTQYF.

This clonotype was counted between two and nine times. The V gene is TRBV11-3, the J gene TRBJ2-2; 8 nucleotides align to TRBD1. The length of the CDR3 is 15 residues. The V gene's germline CDR1 is SGHNT and CDR2 YENEEA. V lost 7 bases, J lost 0 bases, and 4 bases stayed unmatched. In DNA, the CDR3 is TGTGCCAGCAAGCCAGGGGGCACGAACACCGGGGAGCTGTTTTTT. The encoded protein is CASKPGGTNTGELFF.

This clonotype was counted a few times. J is TRBJ2-1 and V is TRBV7-9; D gene unclear. The CDR3 covers 18 residues. The germline V and J ends were trimmed by 0 bases and 1 base, with 16 bases remaining between them. Germline CDR1 and CDR2: SEHNR and FQNEAQ (reference sequence). The CDR3 is CASSLAELRRGSYNEQFF. The CDR3 nucleotides read TGTGCCAGCAGCTTAGCGGAACTAAGACGAGGTTCCTACAATGAGCAGTTCTTC.

This clonotype came up a few times. V gene TRBV5-1 combines with J gene TRBJ2-2, with TRBD1 as a possible D gene (6 bases). The V and J ends lost 3 bases and 5 bases respectively, with 14 bases between them. Germline loops: CDR1 SGHRS, CDR2 YFSETQ. This CDR3 is built from 15 residues. The CDR3 is CASSWAGAATGELFF. The CDR3 nucleotides are TGCGCCAGCAGCTGGGCAGGGGCCGCGACCGGGGAGCTGTTTTTT.

Here the CDR3 reads CASSRDSGELFF. The DNA of the CDR3 is TGTGCCAGCAGCCGGGACTCCGGGGAGCTGTTTTTT. The chain carries TRBV7-2 and TRBJ2-2, with D possibly TRBD2 on 6 matching bases. This CDR3 is 12 amino acids long. Trimming left V 5 bases short and J 6 bases short, with 7 bases between. The V gene's germline CDR1 is SGHTA and CDR2 FQGNSA.

This clonotype turned up a few times. DNA of the CDR3: TGTGCCAGCAGATCATCCGGAACAGGGGGCTGGGCTTTCTTT. Its protein is CASRSSGTGGWAFF. The genes are TRBV12-3 or TRBV12-4 and TRBJ1-1; 9 bases match TRBD1. With V trimmed by 6 bases and J by 11 bases, 13 bases remained unmatched. The CDR3 runs 14 residues.

A few counts support this clonotype. The V and J genes are TRBV29-1 and TRBJ2-3, with D perhaps matching TRBD2 (5 bases). CDR1 is SQVTM and CDR2 is ANQGSEA in the germline V gene. This CDR3 region has 14 residues. V lost 4 bases and J 2 bases, leaving 13 bases between the germline ends. The CDR3 DNA follows: TGCAGCGTTGGGGAGACTACCAACACAGATACGCAGTATTTT. It specifies CSVGETTNTDTQYF.

The CDR3 spells CASSSGGGNQPQHF. In nucleotides, the CDR3 is TGTGCCAGCAGCTCCGGGGGCGGCAATCAGCCCCAGCATTTT. This sequence joins TRBV9 and TRBJ1-5; the D gene is possibly TRBD1 (6 bases). The CDR3 contains 14 residues. Looked up from germline, CDR1 is SGDLS and CDR2 is YYNGEE. Trimming removed 4 bases at V and 2 bases at J, with 10 bases between. The entire variable domain, with the rest obtained from reference TRBV9 and TRBJ1-5, is as follows: DSGVTQTPKHLITATGQRVTLRCSPRSGDLSVYWYQQSLDQGLQFLIQYYNGEERAKGNILERFSAQQFPDLHSELNLSSLELGDSALYFCASSSGGGNQPQHFGDGTRLSIL.